The 32 T cell receptor beta chains reported below all come from one sample, sequenced in a study of Ad26.COV2.S vaccination and SARS-CoV-2 variants. The method was immunoSEQ multiplex PCR; TCRdb's version includes in-frame clones alone and lacks a portion of them. The sample lists roughly 700,000 clones, 89% occurring once. Stated treatment: roughly 18 received Ad26.COV2.S at low or high dose, single or two shots; 5 received placebo; per-sample allocation not given. Day 63 after the first injection of vaccine or placebo was the sampling time. The starting material was peripheral blood, obtained in a trial of Ad26.COV2.S vaccine versus placebo. Receptors originate from a person between 18 and 60 years old who received the Ad26.COV2.S COVID-19 vaccine or a placebo.

Written as DNA, the CDR3 is TGTGCCAGCAGTTACAAAGGCAGACCAGATACGCAGTATTTT. Translation gives CASSYKGRPDTQYF. The rearrangement links TRBV6-7 to TRBJ2-3; D unclear. TRBV6-7 counts as an open reading frame of uncertain function. The CDR3 is made up of 14 amino acids. V was clipped by 2 bases and J by 4 bases, with 10 bases between them.

The gene calls are TRBV15 and TRBJ2-5; a weak D match, TRBD2 (5 bases). Trimming took off 0 bases at V and 5 bases at J, with 13 bases between the two ends. This CDR3 region has 15 residues. CDR1 is LNHNV, CDR2 YYDKDF, per germline (reference sequence). The CDR3 DNA reads as TGTGCCACCAGCAGAGAGGGAACTAGTTACGAGACCCAGTACTTC. Protein sequence: CATSREGTSYETQYF.

The CDR3 nucleotides are TGCAGCGCAGCGGGACAGGAGCAACAGACCCAGTACTTC. This translates into CSAAGQEQQTQYF. V is TRBV29-1 and J is TRBJ2-5; a weak D match, TRBD1 (8 bases). Trimming shortened V by 7 bases and J by 6 bases, and 18 bases separated the two germline ends. Germline V gene lookup returns CDR1 SQVTM and CDR2 ANQGSEA. The CDR3 has 13 amino acids.

This rearrangement joins TRBV7-2 to TRBJ1-4; D not certain. Germline V gives CDR1 SGHTA, CDR2 FQGNSA. Trimming removed 3 bases from V and 8 bases from J, with 10 bases in between. The CDR3 runs 13 residues. The CDR3 region has the DNA TGTGCCAGCAGCTTGAACGGTGGAGAAAAACTGTTTTTT. Encoded protein: CASSLNGGEKLFF.

In its sample, this clone was seen a few times. V is TRBV3-1 (or the pseudogene TRBV3-2) and J is TRBJ1-1; possibly TRBD1 for D (5 bases). The V and J ends lost 2 bases and 4 bases respectively, with 11 bases between them. The CDR3 spans 14 residues. Per germline, CDR1 LGHDT and CDR2 YNNKEL (reference sequence). The DNA of the CDR3 is TGTGCCAGCAGCCAATACGGGGGGACCACTGAAGCTTTCTTT. Encoded protein: CASSQYGGTTEAFF.

As DNA, the CDR3 is TGTGCCAGCAGTCTAAGACTCGGTGTCGGGGATGAGCAGTTCTTC. Translated: CASSLRLGVGDEQFF. The V and J genes are TRBV28 and TRBJ2-1; perhaps TRBD2 as D (5 bases). The germline gives CDR1 MDHEN, CDR2 SYDVKM. The CDR3 loop spans 15 amino acids. Trimming pared 5 bases from V and 8 bases from J, leaving 19 bases between.

The chain uses TRBV7-3 and TRBJ1-2; 8 bases map to TRBD1. The V segment lost 3 bases and the J segment 4 bases; nucleotides outside the gene matches: 1. The CDR3 loop spans 13 amino acids. Per the germline V gene, CDR1 is SGHTA and CDR2 is FQGTGA. The CDR3 loop reads CASSFGQGYGYTF. The CDR3 DNA is TGTGCCAGCAGCTTCGGACAGGGCTATGGCTACACCTTC.

This rearrangement joins TRBV13 to TRBJ2-3; 8 bases agree with TRBD1. Germline CDR1 and CDR2: PRHDT and FYEKMQ (reference sequence). This CDR3 is built from 13 residues. Trimming at V came to 6 bases and at J to 6 bases, leaving 5 bases not matched to a gene. In DNA, the CDR3 is TGTGCCAGCAGTCAGGGGGCATCTGATACGCAGTATTTT. Amino acid sequence: CASSQGASDTQYF.

The chain employs TRBV7-2 and TRBJ2-5; 8 bases line up with TRBD2. The germline CDR1 and CDR2 sequences are SGHTA and FQGNSA. J gave up 4 bases and V 1 base, and 5 bases lay outside the gene matches. The CDR3 runs 15 residues. The CDR3 sequence: CASSLVAGSGETQYF. CDR3 DNA: TGTGCCAGCAGCTTAGTAGCGGGGAGCGGAGAGACCCAGTACTTC.

This sequence joins TRBV3-1 (or the pseudogene TRBV3-2) and TRBJ2-7, with TRBD2 as a possible D gene (7 bases). CDR3 length: 16 residues. Between the trimmed V and J ends, which lost 0 bases and 0 bases, there was a span of 12 bases. The germline V gene has CDR1 LGHDT and CDR2 YNNKEL (reference sequence). In DNA form, the CDR3 reads TGTGCCAGCAGCCAAGAAGGGGAGGGGGGCTCCTACGAGCAGTACTTC. Translation: CASSQEGEGGSYEQYF.

This clone was seen once. The chain carries TRBV5-1 and TRBJ2-1; TRBD1 or TRBD2 may be the D gene (5 bases each). The germline V and J ends were trimmed by 2 bases and 0 bases, with 12 bases remaining between them. The length of the CDR3 is 16 residues. The V gene's germline CDR1 is SGHRS and CDR2 YFSETQ. The CDR3 DNA reads as TGCGCCAGCAGCTTTCACCTGGGGACCTCCTACAATGAGCAGTTCTTC. Translated: CASSFHLGTSYNEQFF. Full variable domain (rest looked up from reference TRBV5-1 and TRBJ2-1): KAGVTQTPRYLIKTRGQQVTLSCSPISGHRSVSWYQQTPGQGLQFLFEYFSETQRNKGNFPGRFSGRQFSNSRSEMNVSTLELGDSALYLCASSFHLGTSYNEQFFGPGTRLTVL.

The chain is built from TRBV11-2 and TRBJ2-7, with 9 bases matching TRBD2. The V segment lost 3 bases and the J segment 3 bases; nucleotides outside the gene matches: 6. The germline V gene has CDR1 SGHAT and CDR2 FQNNGV. The CDR3 totals 15 residues. The chain's CDR3 is CASSFSLAGIYEQYF. Written as DNA, the CDR3 is TGTGCCAGCAGCTTCTCACTAGCGGGCATCTACGAGCAGTACTTC. Based on the CDR3 plus reference TRBV11-2 and TRBJ2-7, the full variable domain is EAGVAQSPRYKIIEKRQSVAFWCNPISGHATLYWYQQILGQGPKLLIQFQNNGVVDDSQLPKDRFSAERLKGVDSTLKIQPAKLEDSAVYLCASSFSLAGIYEQYFGPGTRLTVT.

The chain uses TRBV21-1 and TRBJ1-5. TRBV21-1 counts as a pseudogene. The CDR3 spans 16 residues. The CDR3 here is CASSKARRILNQPQHF. CDR3 DNA sequence: TGTGCCAGCAGCAAAGCGCGAAGAATTCTTAATCAGCCCCAGCATTTT.

About this clone: This sample also contains other DNA sequences that code for the same CDR3. V usage is TRBV12-3 or TRBV12-4 and J usage is TRBJ1-4; D is undetermined. The CDR3 has 12 residues. V was shortened by 6 bases and J by 5 bases, with 7 bases between the two germline ends. CDR3 region: CASRDLNEKLFF. Here the CDR3 DNA reads TGTGCCAGCAGGGACCTGAATGAAAAACTGTTTTTT.

The chain employs TRBV7-3 and TRBJ2-1; D is perhaps TRBD2 (7 bases). The CDR3 runs 14 residues. Per the germline V gene, CDR1 is SGHTA and CDR2 is FQGTGA. Trimming shortened V by 5 bases and J by 8 bases, and 16 bases separated the two germline ends. The CDR3 bases are TGTGCCAGCAGCAGGGGGAGGGGAGGGTATGAGCAGTTCTTC. Its protein is CASSRGRGGYEQFF.

The chain is built from TRBV20-1 and TRBJ2-7, with D unclear. The V end was cut by 6 bases, the J end by 5 bases, with 11 bases between. The CDR3 length is 11 residues. Germline V gene sequence: CDR1 DFQATT, CDR2 SNEGSKA (reference sequence). The CDR3 DNA sequence: TGCAGTGCCCGCGTAGTGGACGAGCAGTACTTC. Encoded protein: CSARVVDEQYF.

The V and J genes are TRBV5-4 and TRBJ2-7; D ambiguous. This CDR3 contains 14 residues. Trimming took 3 bases from V and 6 from J, leaving 16 bases between them. CDR1 and CDR2 (germline): SGHNT, YYREEE (reference sequence). The CDR3 nucleotides read TGTGCCAGCAGCTCCGGCCTAGACCCCTCCGAGCAGTACTTC. Its protein product is CASSSGLDPSEQYF.

This chain links TRBV5-1 with TRBJ2-7, with 8 positions matching TRBD2. Germline assignment: CDR1 SGHRS and CDR2 YFSETQ. The CDR3 runs 18 residues. Trimming removed 0 bases from V and 0 bases from J; junction bases left unmatched: 11. The CDR3 reads CASSLALASGPRSYEQYF. CDR3 DNA sequence: TGCGCCAGCAGCTTGGCCCTAGCTAGCGGGCCTCGCTCCTACGAGCAGTACTTC.

The chain uses TRBV30 and TRBJ1-3; TRBD1 matches 8 bases. This CDR3 is built from 15 residues. V lost 4 bases and J lost 3; bases outside the gene matches: 8. Germline CDR1 is GTSNPN and CDR2 is SVGIG (reference sequence). CDR3 DNA sequence: TGTGCCTGGACTGCGGACAGGGATATTGGAAACACCATATATTTT. It translates to CAWTADRDIGNTIYF.

The rearrangement uses TRBV5-1 and TRBJ1-2, with TRBD1 identical over 9 bases. V shed 2 bases and J 2 bases; nucleotides not matched to a gene: 1. Germline V CDR1 and CDR2: SGHRS, YFSETQ. This CDR3 spans 14 amino acids. This CDR3 reads CASSFGQGNYGYTF. CDR3 nucleotide sequence: TGCGCCAGCAGCTTCGGACAGGGGAACTATGGCTACACCTTC.

The chain links TRBV18 to TRBJ1-3; tentative D call: TRBD1 (6 bases). Between the trimmed V and J ends, which lost 2 bases and 1 base, there was a span of 15 bases. This CDR3 has 17 residues. CDR1 and CDR2 (germline): KGHSH, LQKENI. Here the CDR3 reads CASSPTGGDPSGNTIYF. CDR3 bases: TGTGCCAGCTCACCAACGGGGGGCGACCCATCTGGAAACACCATATATTTT.

Comments on this clone: Different DNA sequences within this sample yield the same CDR3. V usage is TRBV18 and J usage is TRBJ1-5; 7 bases line up with TRBD1. The CDR3 runs 14 residues. The junction had 6 bases not matched to a gene; V was cut back by 3 bases and J by 7 bases. Germline assignment: CDR1 KGHSH and CDR2 LQKENI. CDR3 DNA: TGTGCCAGCTCACCCGACAGGGTTTCCCAGCCCCAGCATTTT. Translating it yields CASSPDRVSQPQHF.

This sequence joins TRBV7-8 and TRBJ1-2; 8 bases agree with TRBD1. Germline V gene lookup returns CDR1 SGHVS and CDR2 FQNEAQ. This CDR3 is built from 16 residues. With 1 base clipped from V and 2 bases from J, the junction kept 6 bases outside the gene matches. The CDR3 DNA reads TGTGCCAGCAGCTTAGAAGGCAGGGGGCCAAACTATGGCTACACCTTC. It is translated as CASSLEGRGPNYGYTF. Variable domain in full (rest from reference TRBV7-8 and TRBJ1-2): GAGVSQSPRYKVAKRGQDVALRCDPISGHVSLFWYQQALGQGPEFLTYFQNEAQLDKSGLPSDRFFAERPEGSVSTLKIQRTQQEDSAVYLCASSLEGRGPNYGYTFGSGTRLTVV.

On this clone: Other DNA sequences in the same sample also yield this CDR3. The CDR3 DNA sequence: TGTGCCAGCAGTCCTACAGGGGGGAGCAATCAGCCCCAGCATTTT. Its protein is CASSPTGGSNQPQHF. The V call is TRBV6-5, the J call TRBJ1-5; 8 bases fit TRBD1. Germline trimming cut 5 bases from V and 1 base from J; bases unmatched to any gene: 4. Per germline, CDR1 MNHEY and CDR2 SVGAGI. The CDR3 length is 15 residues.

This clone has more than one count but fewer than ten. J is TRBJ2-6 and V is TRBV12-5; 11 positions agree with TRBD1. CDR1 is LGHNT, CDR2 FRNRAP, per germline. The V segment lost 5 bases and the J segment 0 bases; nucleotides outside the gene matches: 9. CDR3 size: 19 residues. The CDR3 region is CASGPSGTGGPSGANVLTF. In DNA form, the CDR3 reads TGTGCTAGTGGTCCCTCAGGGACAGGGGGTCCCTCTGGGGCCAACGTCCTGACTTTC. Combining the CDR3 with reference TRBV12-5 and TRBJ2-6 gives the whole variable domain DARVTQTPRHKVTEMGQEVTMRCQPILGHNTVFWYRQTMMQGLELLAYFRNRAPLDDSGMPKDRFSAEMPDATLATLKIQPSEPRDSAVYFCASGPSGTGGPSGANVLTFGAGSRLTVL.

The chain links TRBV30 to TRBJ1-5; D call uncertain. The V gene's germline CDR1 is GTSNPN and CDR2 SVGIG (reference sequence). The CDR3 is 14 residues long. V was shortened by 0 bases and J by 2 bases, with 8 bases between the two germline ends. The CDR3: CAWSVRLGNQPQHF. CDR3 coding DNA: TGTGCCTGGAGTGTACGACTGGGCAATCAGCCCCAGCATTTT.

This clone appeared once. The chain joins TRBV13 to TRBJ2-5; either TRBD1 or TRBD2 may fit D (6 bases each). The CDR3 runs to 15 residues. V dropped 0 bases and J dropped 2 bases, with 10 bases sitting between them. Germline CDR1 PRHDT, CDR2 FYEKMQ (reference sequence). CDR3 region: CASSLGGGQQETQYF. CDR3 DNA sequence: TGTGCCAGCAGCTTAGGCGGGGGCCAACAAGAGACCCAGTACTTC.

The chain uses TRBV11-3 and TRBJ2-2, with 7 bases identical to TRBD2. The germline V gene has CDR1 SGHNT and CDR2 YENEEA. The V gene end was trimmed by 3 bases and the J gene end by 5 bases; junction bases not matched to a gene: 6. The CDR3 totals 15 residues. CDR3 in amino acids: CASSFTGGETGELFF. Here the CDR3 DNA reads TGTGCCAGCAGCTTTACGGGAGGCGAAACCGGGGAGCTGTTTTTT.

This CDR3 is CASSLADRGPGYGYTF. The CDR3 bases are TGTGCCAGCAGCTTAGCCGACAGGGGACCGGGCTATGGCTACACCTTC. The J gene is TRBJ1-2, the V gene TRBV13, with 8 positions matching TRBD1. The CDR3 contains 16 residues. J was trimmed by 4 bases and V by 1 base; bases with no gene match: 8. The V gene's germline CDR1 is PRHDT and CDR2 FYEKMQ (reference sequence).

V usage is TRBV29-1 and J usage is TRBJ1-5; TRBD1 matches at 8 bases. The CDR3 has 16 residues. Trimming at V came to 3 bases and at J to 4 bases, leaving 11 bases not matched to a gene. CDR1 is SQVTM, CDR2 ANQGSEA, per germline. DNA of the CDR3: TGCAGCGTTGAGGGCAGGGGGCCGTGGGATAATCAGCCCCAGCATTTT. Amino acids: CSVEGRGPWDNQPQHF.

This chain links TRBV19 with TRBJ1-1, with D possibly TRBD1 on 6 matching bases. V lost 7 bases and J 0 bases, leaving 12 bases between the germline ends. The CDR3 extends over 14 amino acids. The germline V gene encodes CDR1 LNHDA and CDR2 SQIVND (reference sequence). This CDR3 is CASMETGLNTEAFF. The CDR3 DNA is TGTGCCAGTATGGAGACAGGACTGAACACTGAAGCTTTCTTT. The whole variable domain, filled in from reference TRBV19 and TRBJ1-1, reads DGGITQSPKYLFRKEGQNVTLSCEQNLNHDAMYWYRQDPGQGLRLIYYSQIVNDFQKGDIAEGYSVSREKKESFPLTVTSAQKNPTAFYLCASMETGLNTEAFFGQGTRLTVV.

V is TRBV9 and J is TRBJ2-3, with TRBD2 identical over 7 bases. The CDR3 is 12 residues long. Trimming took 1 base from V and 12 from J; bases not matched to a gene: 5. The V gene's germline CDR1 is SGDLS and CDR2 YYNGEE. The DNA for the CDR3 is TGTGCCAGCAGCGTATTAGAGCGGGACCAGTATTTT. It yields the protein CASSVLERDQYF.